This passage covers 19 T cell receptor beta chains from one sample sequenced in a study of spatial heterogeneity in lung cancer. In TCRdb, the 5' RACE reads were re-called with MiXCR into one record per CDR3 protein. The sample has 11,000 or so distinct CDR3 sequences; around 3.5% are singletons. The time point was: sample taken at primary tumor resection. Whole RNA obtained from tumor, nontumor lung or frozen PBMC underwent sequencing without sorting. The starting material was PBMCs, obtained at surgery. The receptors shown here come from a female donor with early-stage non-small cell lung cancer.

This clonotype was detected only a few times. This beta chain is a stray read from a library made for alpha chains; its abundance is not meaningful. The rearrangement uses TRBV11-3 and TRBJ2-1; possibly TRBD1 for D (5 bases). Trimming shortened V by 5 bases and J by 4 bases, and 15 bases separated the two germline ends. The CDR3 extends over 15 amino acids. Germline lookup yields CDR1 SGHNT and CDR2 YENEEA. CDR3 coding DNA: TGTGCCAGCAGCGGTATAGGGCAGGGATACAATGAGCAGTTCTTC. Amino acid sequence: CASSGIGQGYNEQFF.

This clonotype was detected ten times or more. Being off target in a library aimed at alpha chains, this beta chain has a size of little meaning. The chain is built from TRBV7-2 and TRBJ2-2, with TRBD2 identical over 10 bases. The trim removed 5 bases at V and 5 bases at J, leaving 17 bases unmatched. CDR1 is SGHTA and CDR2 is FQGNSA in the germline V gene. CDR3 size: 19 residues. CDR3 protein: CASSPARYRQRGGTGELFF. DNA for the CDR3: TGTGCCAGCAGCCCCGCCCGCTACCGCCAGCGGGGGGGAACCGGGGAGCTGTTTTTT.

This clonotype has a count of ten or more. This beta chain slipped into a library made for alpha chains as a stray read, so its size is not meaningful. The rearrangement uses TRBV6-2 or TRBV6-3 and TRBJ2-7; TRBD1 aligns across 9 bases. V dropped 6 bases and J dropped 0; count of bases not matched to a gene: 9. Germline V lookup: CDR1 MNHEY, CDR2 SVGEGT. This CDR3 spans 16 amino acids. CDR3 amino acids: CASRSPGTGLSYEQYF. The CDR3 DNA reads as TGTGCCAGCAGATCGCCCGGGACAGGGCTCTCCTACGAGCAGTACTTC.

This clonotype came up many times. This beta chain turned up in a library designed for alpha chains; as an off-target read, its abundance says little. This chain connects TRBV12-3 or TRBV12-4 to TRBJ2-5; no clear D. The CDR3 has 13 residues. The germline V and J ends were trimmed by 6 bases and 2 bases, with 10 bases remaining between them. CDR3 protein: CASSFTGQETQYF. In nucleotides, the CDR3 is TGTGCCAGCAGCTTCACGGGTCAAGAGACCCAGTACTTC.

As concerns this clonotype: This beta chain is an unintended read in a library built for alpha chains; its size means little. The chain uses TRBV27 and TRBJ2-6, with D unclear. The CDR3 has 15 residues. CDR1 is MNHEY, CDR2 SMNVEV, per germline (reference sequence). V was clipped by 3 bases and J by 0 bases, with 6 bases between them. The DNA for the CDR3 is TGTGCCAGCAGTTTCTCAGGCTCTGGGGCCAACGTCCTGACTTTC. Translating it yields CASSFSGSGANVLTF.

This clonotype has a count of ten or more. This beta chain is a stray sequence in a library constructed for alpha chains; its clone size is not meaningful. The chain joins TRBV20-1 to TRBJ2-7, with TRBD2 identical over 8 bases. After removal of 3 bases from V and 6 bases from J, the junction contained 10 bases not matched to a gene. Germline V gene lookup returns CDR1 DFQATT and CDR2 SNEGSKA (reference sequence). This CDR3 is 14 amino acids long. The CDR3 loop is CSASGLTGGAEQYF. CDR3 DNA sequence: TGCAGTGCTAGTGGTCTGACGGGGGGGGCCGAGCAGTACTTC.

By sample fraction, this clonotype is large. The size of this beta chain means little, since it is a stray read in a library made for alpha chains. The chain links TRBV28 to TRBJ1-1; 11 bases align to TRBD1. CDR3 size: 18 residues. CDR1 is MDHEN and CDR2 is SYDVKM in the germline V gene. Losses at the gene ends were 7 bases for V and 4 bases for J; bases not matched to a gene: 17. The CDR3 sequence is CASTIWAGQGGTGTEAFF. In DNA, the CDR3 is TGTGCCAGCACCATTTGGGCGGGACAGGGGGGTACGGGCACTGAAGCTTTCTTT.

This clonotype was found many times. This beta chain is a stray sequence in a library constructed for alpha chains; its clone size is not meaningful. This sequence joins TRBV7-2 and TRBJ2-3; D call uncertain. CDR3 length: 14 residues. Between the trimmed V and J ends, which lost 1 base and 4 bases, there was a span of 9 bases. CDR1 and CDR2 (germline): SGHTA, FQGNSA. The CDR3 DNA follows: TGTGCCAGCAGCTTAGAGACTCTAGCAGATACGCAGTATTTT. Translation: CASSLETLADTQYF. Full variable domain (rest looked up from reference TRBV7-2 and TRBJ2-3): GAGVSQSPSNKVTEKGKDVELRCDPISGHTALYWYRQSLGQGLEFLIYFQGNSAPDKSGLPSDRFSAERTGGSVSTLTIQRTQQEDSAVYLCASSLETLADTQYFGPGTRLTVL.

This clonotype was counted a few times. This beta chain is a stray sequence in a library constructed for alpha chains; its clone size is not meaningful. The V and J genes are TRBV20-1 and TRBJ2-5, with TRBD2 as a possible D gene (6 bases). This CDR3 is built from 15 residues. Germline CDR1 is DFQATT and CDR2 is SNEGSKA (reference sequence). Trimming took 3 bases from V and 2 from J, leaving 16 bases between them. CDR3 bases: TGCAGTGCTAGGTCCGGGGGAGCGGATCAAGAGACCCAGTACTTC. Translation: CSARSGGADQETQYF.

In this sample, this clonotype turned up many times. A library made for alpha chains picked up this beta chain off target, so its size means little. The chain links TRBV9 to TRBJ2-7, with TRBD2 matching over 10 bases. With V trimmed by 2 bases and J by 1 base, 3 bases remained unmatched. Germline-derived CDR1 and CDR2 are SGDLS and YYNGEE. The CDR3 covers 15 residues. DNA of the CDR3: TGTGCCAGCAGCGTCGTAGCGGGGGGTTCCTACGAGCAGTACTTC. As protein: CASSVVAGGSYEQYF.

There are many counts of this clonotype. This beta chain turned up in a library designed for alpha chains; as an off-target read, its abundance says little. This chain links TRBV4-1 with TRBJ2-7; TRBD1 might be the D (5 bases). Trimming removed 4 bases from V and 3 bases from J, with 19 bases in between. The CDR3 loop spans 16 amino acids. Germline V gene sequence: CDR1 MGHRA, CDR2 YSYEKL. CDR3: CASSRETATPIYEQYF. CDR3 nucleotide sequence: TGCGCCAGCAGCCGAGAGACAGCTACCCCCATCTACGAGCAGTACTTC.

The sample holds many counts of this clonotype. With the library built for alpha chains, this beta chain is off target and its frequency is not meaningful. The genes are TRBV5-1 and TRBJ2-2; D perhaps matches TRBD2 (7 bases). CDR1 is SGHRS, CDR2 YFSETQ, per germline. Deletions cut 4 bases from V and 0 bases from J, with 19 bases between. This CDR3 has 18 amino acids. CDR3 coding DNA: TGCGCCAGCAGCCCGAGGGGAGGGACACCGACGAACACCGGGGAGCTGTTTTTT. Translation: CASSPRGGTPTNTGELFF.

The table lists this clonotype with many counts. With the library built for alpha chains, this beta chain is off target and its frequency is not meaningful. The chain is built from TRBV28 and TRBJ2-3, with D possibly being TRBD1 or TRBD2 (7 bases each). The ends were cut back, 10 bases at V and 2 bases at J, with 13 bases in the middle. CDR3 length equals 13 residues. Per the germline V gene, CDR1 is MDHEN and CDR2 is SYDVKM. The CDR3 DNA sequence: TGTGCCATCCAGGGGGGGTCCACAGATACGCAGTATTTT. Residues: CAIQGGSTDTQYF.

This clonotype was picked up many times. Little can be read into the size of this beta chain, an off-target read in a library designed for alpha chains. This chain joins TRBV20-1 and TRBJ2-3; 9 bases align to TRBD1. V gave up 2 bases and J gave up 4 bases; unmatched junction bases: 7. CDR3 length equals 15 residues. The V gene's germline CDR1 is DFQATT and CDR2 SNEGSKA (reference sequence). CDR3 sequence reads: CSARKGQGLADTQYF. Written as DNA, the CDR3 is TGCAGTGCTAGAAAGGGACAGGGTCTCGCAGATACGCAGTATTTT.

This clonotype has a count of ten or more. With the library built for alpha chains, this beta chain is off target and its frequency is not meaningful. The chain links TRBV5-3 to TRBJ2-5, with 9 bases fitting TRBD2. TRBV5-3 carries the ORF label, with uncertain function. CDR3 length: 15 amino acids. Losses at the gene ends were 2 bases for V and 3 bases for J; bases not matched to a gene: 5. The CDR3 DNA sequence: TGTGCCAGAAGCTTTCCCGCTAGCGGGAAAGAGACCCAGTACTTC. Translating gives CARSFPASGKETQYF.

This clonotype occurred many times. This beta chain was picked up by a library intended for alpha chains and is off target, so its count carries little meaning. J is TRBJ2-1 and V is TRBV7-9; no reliable D call. The CDR3 extends over 11 amino acids. CDR1 and CDR2 from the germline V gene are SEHNR and FQNEAQ (reference sequence). V gave up 5 bases and J gave up 7 bases, with 6 bases separating them. CDR3 DNA sequence: TGTGCCAGCAGCCCCTCGAATGAGCAGTTCTTC. Its translation is CASSPSNEQFF. The variable domain in full, with the rest retrieved from reference TRBV7-9 and TRBJ2-1, is DTGVSQNPRHKITKRGQNVTFRCDPISEHNRLYWYRQTLGQGPEFLTYFQNEAQLEKSRLLSDRFSAERPKGSFSTLEIQRTEQGDSAMYLCASSPSNEQFFGPGTRLTVL.

This clonotype was picked up many times. This beta chain is a stray sequence in a library constructed for alpha chains; its clone size is not meaningful. The V call is TRBV2, the J call TRBJ2-1; D gene unclear. The CDR3 runs 15 residues. Per germline, CDR1 SNHLY and CDR2 FYNNEI. V dropped 5 bases and J dropped 0 bases, with 11 bases sitting between them. The CDR3 sequence is CASSPPLSSYNEQFF. The CDR3, as DNA: TGTGCCAGCAGTCCCCCGCTGAGCTCCTACAATGAGCAGTTCTTC.

This clonotype was found a few times. Found in a library prepared for alpha chains, this beta chain is an off-target read, and its abundance has little meaning. This chain links TRBV7-8 with TRBJ2-1; D call uncertain. Germline values: CDR1 SGHVS, CDR2 FQNEAQ. V lost 3 bases, J lost 3 bases, and 6 bases lay in between. CDR3 length: 13 amino acids. The CDR3 loop reads CASSFDHYNEQFF. CDR3 nucleotides: TGTGCCAGCAGCTTTGATCACTACAATGAGCAGTTCTTC.

In its sample, this clonotype was seen many times. This beta chain is an off-target read within a library intended for alpha chains, so its frequency means little. The chain couples TRBV5-1 to TRBJ1-1; D perhaps matches TRBD1 (6 bases). CDR1 and CDR2 (germline): SGHRS, YFSETQ. Trimming removed 3 bases from V and 8 bases from J, with 14 bases in between. CDR3 size: 13 residues. CDR3 sequence: CASSYTGAAEAFF. The DNA for the CDR3 is TGCGCCAGCAGCTACACGGGGGCAGCCGAAGCTTTCTTT.